This is a list of T cell receptor beta chains from one sample in a study of blood T cells in healthy people across ages. TCRdb ran MiXCR on the 5' RACE reads and lists one entry per CDR3 protein. The sample includes about 1.1 million distinct CDR3 sequences, around two fifths of them seen just once. Sequencing used blood. These receptors originate from a man aged 18 to 29 in good health. The CDR3 runs from the conserved cysteine through the conserved F or W. D genes are given only for firm matches. Rows may omit the clone size; those that give it use once, few, many or a size class.

j_call d_call v_call clone_size cdr3_aa cdr3_nt
TRBJ2-3 TRBD1 TRBV14 NA CASSPDRGPSDTQYF TGTGCCAGCAGCCCTGACAGGGGTCCCTCAGATACGCAGTATTTT
TRBJ2-1 TRBD1 TRBV29-1 many CSVDFQLRDRASSYNEQFF TGCAGCGTTGACTTCCAACTCCGGGACAGGGCTAGCTCCTACAATGAGCAGTTCTTC
TRBJ1-2 TRBD1 TRBV5-1 few CASRPWEGAPSIYGYTF TGCGCCAGCAGACCATGGGAGGGGGCACCCTCAATATATGGCTACACCTTC
TRBJ1-2 TRBD1 TRBV29-1 few CSVERVDRAADYGYTF TGCAGCGTTGAGCGGGTGGACAGGGCTGCCGACTATGGCTACACCTTC
TRBJ1-4 NA TRBV6-1 NA CASSDDSRPGGLFF TGTGCCAGCAGTGATGACAGCCGGCCGGGCGGACTGTTTTTT
TRBJ2-3 TRBD2 TRBV19 few CASSTPLLAGGYTDTQYF TGTGCCAGTAGTACCCCATTACTAGCGGGGGGGTACACAGATACGCAGTATTTT
TRBJ1-1 TRBD1 TRBV10-3 few CAIYDRERTEAFF TGTGCCATCTATGACAGGGAGAGGACTGAAGCTTTCTTT
TRBJ2-3 NA TRBV20-1 few CSARTTGISTDTQYF TGCAGTGCTAGAACTACAGGGATAAGCACAGATACGCAGTATTTT
TRBJ2-5 TRBD2 TRBV9 NA CASSVGRSSGPQETQYF TGTGCCAGCAGCGTAGGGCGGTCTAGCGGACCTCAAGAGACCCAGTACTTC
TRBJ1-2 TRBD1 TRBV19 few CASSTKTGANYGYTF TGTGCCAGTAGTACTAAGACAGGGGCTAACTATGGCTACACCTTC
TRBJ2-1 TRBD1 TRBV10-3 NA CAISTYRGSSNEQFF TGTGCCATCAGTACGTACAGGGGGTCTTCGAATGAGCAGTTCTTC
TRBJ2-3 NA TRBV6-6 few CASSYLISPGDTQYF TGTGCCAGCAGTTACCTCATATCACCGGGAGATACGCAGTATTTT
TRBJ2-7 NA TRBV14 NA CASSPVGSSYEQYF TGTGCCAGCAGCCCGGTGGGCAGCTCCTACGAGCAGTACTTC
TRBJ2-3 NA TRBV5-1 few CASSKPQGGGDTQYF TGCGCCAGCAGCAAGCCACAGGGTGGTGGAGATACGCAGTATTTT
TRBJ1-1 NA TRBV4-2 NA CASSQDEYAPGTNWGAEAFF TGTGCCAGCAGCCAAGATGAGTATGCACCGGGGACCAACTGGGGAGCTGAAGCTTTCTTT
TRBJ1-2 NA TRBV9 NA CASSLNTGQGDNYGYTF TGTGCCAGCAGCCTGAACACCGGACAAGGCGATAACTATGGCTACACCTTC
TRBJ2-3 NA TRBV10-3 NA CAISDGDTQYF TGTGCCATCAGTGACGGAGATACGCAGTATTTT
TRBJ2-1 NA TRBV29-1 NA CSVGSEYNEQFF TGCAGCGTTGGTAGCGAGTACAATGAGCAGTTCTTC